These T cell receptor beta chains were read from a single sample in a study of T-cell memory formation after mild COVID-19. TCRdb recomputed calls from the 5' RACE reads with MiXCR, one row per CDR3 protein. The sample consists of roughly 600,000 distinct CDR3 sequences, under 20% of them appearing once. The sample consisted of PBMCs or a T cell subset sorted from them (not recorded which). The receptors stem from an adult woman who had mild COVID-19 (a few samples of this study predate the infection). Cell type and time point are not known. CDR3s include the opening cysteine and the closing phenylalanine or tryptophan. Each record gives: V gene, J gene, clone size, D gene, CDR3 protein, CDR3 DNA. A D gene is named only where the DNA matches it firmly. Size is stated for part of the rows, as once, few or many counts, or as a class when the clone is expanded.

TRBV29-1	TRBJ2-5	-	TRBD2	CSVLGGIGETQYF	TGCAGCGTCTTGGGGGGGATTGGAGAGACCCAGTACTTC
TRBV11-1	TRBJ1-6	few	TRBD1	CASSEGQGARSPLHF	TGTGCCAGCAGCGAAGGACAGGGGGCGCGTTCACCCCTCCACTTT
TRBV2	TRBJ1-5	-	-	CASSGQTDNQPQHF	TGTGCCAGCAGTGGTCAGACAGACAATCAGCCCCAGCATTTT
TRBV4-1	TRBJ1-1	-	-	CASSQDVQLNTEAFF	TGCGCCAGCAGCCAAGATGTGCAGTTGAACACTGAAGCTTTCTTT
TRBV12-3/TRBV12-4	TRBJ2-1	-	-	CASSFGIGSVGNEQFF	TGTGCCAGCAGTTTCGGGATCGGATCCGTTGGCAATGAGCAGTTCTTC
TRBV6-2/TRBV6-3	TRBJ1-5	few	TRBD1	CASRNNRGSSNQPQHF	TGTGCCAGCAGAAACAACAGGGGGTCGAGCAATCAGCCCCAGCATTTT
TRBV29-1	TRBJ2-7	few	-	CSVRGAVGEQYF	TGCAGCGTTCGCGGGGCCGTGGGGGAGCAGTACTTC
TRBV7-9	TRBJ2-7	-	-	CASSSSDRRASYEQYF	TGTGCCAGCAGCTCGTCCGACCGGAGGGCGAGCTACGAGCAGTACTTC
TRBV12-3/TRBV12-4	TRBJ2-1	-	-	CASRVTASSYNEQFF	TGTGCCAGCAGGGTGACAGCGAGCTCCTACAATGAGCAGTTCTTC
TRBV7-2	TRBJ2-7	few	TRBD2	CASSQSPGLAVGYEQYF	TGTGCCAGCAGCCAAAGTCCGGGACTAGCGGTCGGCTACGAGCAGTACTTC
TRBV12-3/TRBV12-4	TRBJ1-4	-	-	CASKVAQVEKLFF	TGTGCCAGCAAGGTGGCGCAGGTAGAAAAACTGTTTTTT
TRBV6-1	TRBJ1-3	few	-	CASRVLSGNTIYF	TGTGCCAGCAGGGTTCTCTCTGGAAACACCATATATTTT
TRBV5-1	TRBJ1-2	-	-	CASRDGVGYTF	TGCGCCAGCAGGGACGGGGTTGGCTACACCTTC
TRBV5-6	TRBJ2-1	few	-	CASSLSGDYNEQFF	TGTGCCAGCAGCTTATCTGGAGACTACAATGAGCAGTTCTTC
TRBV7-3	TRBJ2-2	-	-	CASSLAGSSVGELFF	TGTGCCAGCAGCTTAGCTGGGTCCAGCGTCGGGGAGCTGTTTTTT
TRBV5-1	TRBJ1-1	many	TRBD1	CASSLETGQAFF	TGCGCCAGCAGCTTGGAGACAGGGCAAGCTTTCTTT
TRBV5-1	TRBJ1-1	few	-	CASCPGGRNTEAFF	TGCGCCAGCTGTCCGGGGGGGAGGAACACTGAAGCTTTCTTT
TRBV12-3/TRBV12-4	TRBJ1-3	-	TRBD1	CATGQGGGNTIYF	TGTGCCACCGGACAGGGTGGGGGAAACACCATATATTTT
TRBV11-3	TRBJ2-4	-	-	CASTDIPGDMNIQYF	TGTGCCAGCACCGACATACCCGGGGACATGAACATTCAGTACTTC
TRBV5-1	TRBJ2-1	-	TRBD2	CASSPIAGLIGDEQFF	TGCGCCAGCAGCCCTATAGCGGGGCTCATTGGCGATGAGCAGTTCTTC
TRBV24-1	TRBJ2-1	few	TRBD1	CATSDPGGSYNEQFF	TGTGCCACCAGTGACCCAGGGGGCTCCTACAATGAGCAGTTCTTC
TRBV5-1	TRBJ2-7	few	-	CASSLDWYEQYF	TGCGCCAGCAGCTTGGACTGGTACGAGCAGTACTTC
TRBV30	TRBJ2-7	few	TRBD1	CAWSVQGYEQYF	TGTGCCTGGAGTGTACAGGGGTACGAGCAGTACTTC
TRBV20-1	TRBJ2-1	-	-	CSALLATYNEQFF	TGCAGTGCCCTTCTCGCCACCTACAATGAGCAGTTCTTC
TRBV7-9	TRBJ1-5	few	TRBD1	CASSPTGGINQPQHF	TGTGCCAGCAGCCCGACAGGGGGCATTAATCAGCCCCAGCATTTT
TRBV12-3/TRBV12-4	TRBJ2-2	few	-	CASSPGPSSGELFF	TGTGCCAGCAGTCCTGGCCCTAGCTCCGGGGAGCTGTTTTTT
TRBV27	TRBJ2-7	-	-	CASSKSSLSREQYF	TGTGCCAGCAGTAAATCTAGCCTGAGTCGCGAGCAGTACTTC
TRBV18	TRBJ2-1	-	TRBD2	CASSPVTGAGGNYNEQFF	TGTGCCAGCTCACCTGTGACTGGAGCGGGAGGTAATTACAATGAGCAGTTCTTC
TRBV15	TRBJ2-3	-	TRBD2	CATSSKREGYGTDTQYF	TGTGCCACCAGCAGTAAACGGGAGGGGTATGGCACAGATACGCAGTATTTT
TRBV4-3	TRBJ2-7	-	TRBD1	CASSQDPRTGGTYEQYF	TGCGCCAGCAGCCAAGACCCTCGGACAGGGGGCACCTACGAGCAGTACTTC
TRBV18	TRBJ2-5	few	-	CASSPLQASETQYF	TGTGCCAGCTCACCATTACAGGCCAGCGAGACCCAGTACTTC
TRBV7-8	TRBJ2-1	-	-	CASSLETGVGSYNEQFF	TGTGCCAGCAGCCTAGAAACAGGCGTTGGGTCCTACAATGAGCAGTTCTTC
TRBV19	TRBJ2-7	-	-	CASSIADFSYEQYF	TGTGCCAGTAGTATAGCGGATTTCTCCTACGAGCAGTACTTC
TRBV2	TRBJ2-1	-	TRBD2	CASILGAGVNEQFF	TGTGCCAGCATTCTGGGAGCGGGAGTCAATGAGCAGTTCTTC
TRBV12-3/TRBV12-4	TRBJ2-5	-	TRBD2	CASSPGRRMETQYF	TGTGCCAGCAGTCCCGGGAGGAGGATGGAGACCCAGTACTTC
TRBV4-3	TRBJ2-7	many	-	CASSQGGQLDLDEQYF	TGCGCCAGCAGCCAAGGCGGACAGCTCGATCTGGACGAGCAGTACTTC
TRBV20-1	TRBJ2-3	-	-	CSARGGLTTDTQYF	TGCAGTGCTAGGGGGGGACTTACCACAGATACGCAGTATTTT
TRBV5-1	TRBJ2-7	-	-	CASSSLGHSYEQYF	TGCGCCAGCAGCTCCTTAGGACATTCCTACGAGCAGTACTTC
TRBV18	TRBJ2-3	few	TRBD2	CASSPGASGGYTQYF	TGTGCCAGCTCACCGGGAGCTAGCGGGGGATATACGCAGTATTTT
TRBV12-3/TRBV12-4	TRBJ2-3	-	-	CASSLLIWGVADTQYF	TGTGCCAGCAGCTTACTTATCTGGGGGGTTGCAGATACGCAGTATTTT
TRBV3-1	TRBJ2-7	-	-	CASSGGAPGEQYF	TGTGCCAGCAGCGGGGGGGCCCCCGGCGAGCAGTACTTC
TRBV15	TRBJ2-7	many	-	CATSRTRTAYEQYF	TGTGCCACCAGCCGAACCAGGACAGCCTACGAGCAGTACTTC
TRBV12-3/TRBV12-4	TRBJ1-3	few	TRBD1	CASSPKTGARSSGNTIYF	TGTGCCAGCAGTCCTAAAACAGGGGCAAGGAGCTCTGGAAACACCATATATTTT
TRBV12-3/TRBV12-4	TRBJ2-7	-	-	CASSRDGSGSYEQYF	TGTGCCAGCAGTAGGGACGGGTCGGGCTCCTACGAGCAGTACTTC
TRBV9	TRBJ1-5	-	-	CASSVGQGDNQPQHF	TGTGCCAGCAGCGTAGGCCAGGGAGACAATCAGCCCCAGCATTTT
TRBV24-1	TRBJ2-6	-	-	CATSEHPASGANVLTF	TGTGCCACCAGTGAGCACCCGGCATCCGGGGCCAACGTCCTGACTTTC
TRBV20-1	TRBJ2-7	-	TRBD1	CSTTSGQVIEQYF	TGCAGTACAACCTCGGGACAGGTCATCGAGCAGTACTTC
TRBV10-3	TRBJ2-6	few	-	CAISESAADGANVLTF	TGTGCCATCAGTGAGTCGGCAGCCGATGGGGCCAACGTCCTGACTTTC
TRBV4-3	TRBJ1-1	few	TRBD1	CASSQETGEDTEAFF	TGCGCCAGCAGCCAAGAGACAGGGGAGGACACTGAAGCTTTCTTT
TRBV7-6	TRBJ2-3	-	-	CASSLVGRGLTDTQYF	TGTGCCAGCAGCTTAGTCGGGCGAGGGCTCACAGATACGCAGTATTTT
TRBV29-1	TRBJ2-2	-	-	CSANTGHVGGELFF	TGCAGCGCTAACACGGGACATGTTGGCGGGGAGCTGTTTTTT